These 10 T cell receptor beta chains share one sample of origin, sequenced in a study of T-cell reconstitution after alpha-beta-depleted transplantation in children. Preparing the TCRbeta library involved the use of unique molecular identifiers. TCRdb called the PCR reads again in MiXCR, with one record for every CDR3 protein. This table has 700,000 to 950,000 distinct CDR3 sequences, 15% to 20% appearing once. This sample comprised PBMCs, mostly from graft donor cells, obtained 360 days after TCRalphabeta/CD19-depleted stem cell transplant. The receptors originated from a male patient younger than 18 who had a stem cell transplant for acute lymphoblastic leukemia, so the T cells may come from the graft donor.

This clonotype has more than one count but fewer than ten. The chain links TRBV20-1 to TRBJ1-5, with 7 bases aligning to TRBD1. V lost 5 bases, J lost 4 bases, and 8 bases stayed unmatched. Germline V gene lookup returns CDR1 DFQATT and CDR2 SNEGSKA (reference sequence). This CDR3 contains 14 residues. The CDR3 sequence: CSALRTGSNQPQHF. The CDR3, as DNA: TGCAGTGCTCTTCGGACAGGTTCTAATCAGCCCCAGCATTTT.

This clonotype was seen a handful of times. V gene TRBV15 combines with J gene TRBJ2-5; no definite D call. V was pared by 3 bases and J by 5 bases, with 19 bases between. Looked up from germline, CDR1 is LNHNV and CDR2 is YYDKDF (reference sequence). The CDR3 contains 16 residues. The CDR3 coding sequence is TGTGCCACCAGCAGTGAATCGTACCTTAGGACGGAGACCCAGTACTTC. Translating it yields CATSSESYLRTETQYF.

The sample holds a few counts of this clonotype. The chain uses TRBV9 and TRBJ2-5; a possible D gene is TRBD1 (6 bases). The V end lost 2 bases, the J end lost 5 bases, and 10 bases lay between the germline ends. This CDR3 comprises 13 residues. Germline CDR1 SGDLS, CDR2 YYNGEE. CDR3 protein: CASSVRTGETQYF. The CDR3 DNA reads TGTGCCAGCAGCGTCAGAACAGGGGAGACCCAGTACTTC.

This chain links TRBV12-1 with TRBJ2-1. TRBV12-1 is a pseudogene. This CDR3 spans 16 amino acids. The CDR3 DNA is TGTGCCAGCAGCCCTGGGATTATCTGCTCCTACAATGAGCAGTTCTTC. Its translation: CASSPGIICSYNEQFF.

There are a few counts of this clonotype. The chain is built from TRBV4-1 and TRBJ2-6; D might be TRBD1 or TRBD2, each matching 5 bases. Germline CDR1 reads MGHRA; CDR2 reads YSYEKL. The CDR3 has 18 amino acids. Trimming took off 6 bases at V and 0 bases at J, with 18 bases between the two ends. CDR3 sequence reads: CASRPGPPARSGANVLTF. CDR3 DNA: TGCGCCAGCAGACCGGGACCCCCAGCCCGCTCTGGGGCCAACGTCCTGACTTTC.

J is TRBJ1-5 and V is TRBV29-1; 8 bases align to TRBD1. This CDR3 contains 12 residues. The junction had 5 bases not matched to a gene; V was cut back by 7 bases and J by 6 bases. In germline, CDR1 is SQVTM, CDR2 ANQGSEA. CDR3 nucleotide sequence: TGCAGCGCAGGACAGGGAAGTCAGCCCCAGCATTTT. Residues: CSAGQGSQPQHF. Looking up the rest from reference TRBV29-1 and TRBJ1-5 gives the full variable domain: SAVISQKPSRDICQRGTSLTIQCQVDSQVTMMFWYRQQPGQSLTLIATANQGSEATYESGFVIDKFPISRPNLTFSTLTVSNMSPEDSSIYLCSAGQGSQPQHFGDGTRLSIL.

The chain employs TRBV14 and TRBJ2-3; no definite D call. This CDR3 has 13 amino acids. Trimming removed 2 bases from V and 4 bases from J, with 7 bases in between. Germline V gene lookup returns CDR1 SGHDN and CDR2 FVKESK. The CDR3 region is CASSQFVADTQYF. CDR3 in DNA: TGTGCCAGCAGCCAATTTGTGGCAGATACGCAGTATTTT.

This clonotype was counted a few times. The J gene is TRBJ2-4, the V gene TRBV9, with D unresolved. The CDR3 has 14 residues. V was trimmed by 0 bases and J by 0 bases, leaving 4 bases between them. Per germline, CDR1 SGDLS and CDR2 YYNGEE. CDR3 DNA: TGTGCCAGCAGCGTAGATATAGCCAAAAACATTCAGTACTTC. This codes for CASSVDIAKNIQYF.

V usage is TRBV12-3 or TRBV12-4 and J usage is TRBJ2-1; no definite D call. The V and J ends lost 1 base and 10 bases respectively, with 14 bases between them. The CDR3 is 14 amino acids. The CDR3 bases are TGTGCCAGCAGTTTAGGCCAGTGGCGAGACGAGCAGTTCTTC. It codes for CASSLGQWRDEQFF.

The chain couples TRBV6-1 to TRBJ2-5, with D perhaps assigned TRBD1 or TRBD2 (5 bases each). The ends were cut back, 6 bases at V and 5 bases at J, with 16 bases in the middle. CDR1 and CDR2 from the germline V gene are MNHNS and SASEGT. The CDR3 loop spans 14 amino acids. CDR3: CASSPGAILETQYF. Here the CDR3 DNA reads TGTGCCAGCAGCCCCGGGGCCATTTTGGAGACCCAGTACTTC.